This T cell receptor (beta chain) was recovered during a study of shared clonotypes between healthy human individuals. Study-level information: Donor composition was a couple of women and three men, aged 18 to 49.

After removal of 5 bases from V and 1 base from J, the junction contained 7 bases not matched to a gene. The CDR3 has 15 residues. Germline V gene data show CDR1 as PRHDT and CDR2 as FYEKMQ (reference sequence). TCRdb keeps only in-frame clones here, not all; method: immunoSEQ multiplex PCR. The sample holds hundreds of thousands of clones, 96% seen once. CD45RO negativity and positive selection for CCR7 defined naive CD8 cells, a population that excluded terminally differentiated effector memory CD45RA+ cells. Note on this clone: The antigen is undetermined.

General study results and limits: Compared with clonotypes that all four donors shared, non-shared clonotypes had lower generation probabilities. The study found about 4.6% of naive CD4 clonotypes shared across a few donors. The represented genetic and exposure-history diversity was limited by the small number of donors.

The chain carries TRBV13 and TRBJ1-1, with TRBD1 identical over 7 bases. The receptor was isolated from a young man in good health. Source material: naive CD8+ T cells sorted from blood. The CDR3 nucleotides read TGTGCCAGCAGCCCCCGACAGGGCCGGAACACTGAAGCTTTCTTT. This gives the protein CASSPRQGRNTEAFF.